This TCR beta chain came from a study of T cell changes during pregnancy in multiple sclerosis (dated by TCRdb to the late 2010s). Regarding the complete study: In women with multiple sclerosis, the researchers looked at how the T cell repertoire shifted as pregnancy progressed.

According to the germline V gene, CDR1 reads SGHRS and CDR2 reads YFSETQ. Between the V and J ends, shortened by 0 bases and 3 bases respectively, the junction contains 7 bases. Its CDR3 holds 13 amino acids, cysteine through phenylalanine. The DNA shown is the 39-base CDR3, in frame from base 1. Notes on this clone: What antigen it recognizes has not been identified. No base-level quality is on record; no much larger clone is a single base apart.

The library was made by the immunoSEQ multiplex PCR assay. In TCRdb, the immuneACCESS table is reduced to in-frame sequences with V and J assigned. These tables do not hold every clone; where another copy was compared, an unresolved V gene accounts for under half, and the others remain unexplained. The sample table shows about 31,000 clones, and 89% are seen once. The top ten constitute approximately 6.6% of the sample. The sequence came from a female donor with multiple sclerosis, enrolled in a pregnancy study. The specimen comprised CD8+ T cells from peripheral blood mononuclear cells, sampled in the second trimester of pregnancy. The rearranged segments are TRBV5-1 and TRBJ2-7; the D gene cannot be named for sure. The DNA reads TGCGCCAGCAGCTTGGGAGACAACTACGAGCAGTACTTC. It encodes CASSLGDNYEQYF.